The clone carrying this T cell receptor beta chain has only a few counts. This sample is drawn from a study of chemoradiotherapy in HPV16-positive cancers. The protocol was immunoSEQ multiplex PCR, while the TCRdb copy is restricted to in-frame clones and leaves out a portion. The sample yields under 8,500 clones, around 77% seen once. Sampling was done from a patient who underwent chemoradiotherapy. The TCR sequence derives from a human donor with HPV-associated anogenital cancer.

The CDR3 region has the DNA TGTGCCAGCAGCTTAGAGGAGGGGCGCTACGAGCAGTACTTC. Translating gives CASSLEEGRYEQYF. The V and J genes are TRBV5-5 and TRBJ2-7; D perhaps matches TRBD2 (6 bases). Germline CDR1 is SGHKS and CDR2 is YYEKEE (reference sequence). With 2 bases removed from V and 3 bases from J, the gap between germline ends came to 12 bases. The CDR3 totals 14 residues. Looking up the rest from reference TRBV5-5 and TRBJ2-7 gives the full variable domain: DAGVTQSPTHLIKTRGQQVTLRCSPISGHKSVSWYQQVLGQGPQFIFQYYEKEERGRGNFPDRFSARQFPNYSSELNVNALLLGDSALYLCASSLEEGRYEQYFGPGTRLTVT.